This TCR beta chain was profiled in a study of technical replicates of blood from a handful of donors. Per germline, CDR1 MGHRA and CDR2 YSYEKL. V gave up 4 bases and J gave up 8 bases; unmatched junction bases: 15. CDR3 length: 18 residues. Only in-frame clones appear in the TCRdb table, and some are missing; sequencing was by immunoSEQ multiplex PCR. In the table there are over 70,000 clones, approximately 94% of which are singletons. The sequenced material came from T cells isolated from PBMCs. The chain recombines TRBV4-1 with TRBJ2-4, with 12 bases matching TRBD2. The sequence derives from a human donor in good health. The CDR3 DNA sequence: TGCGCCAGCAGCCCCTCGAAGACTAGCGGGAGAGGAGCATACATTCAGTACTTC. Protein sequence: CASSPSKTSGRGAYIQYF.